This entry is about one T cell receptor (beta chain). This sample is drawn from a study of T cell changes during pregnancy in multiple sclerosis. The CDR3 is made up of 16 amino acids. CDR1 is SGHRS, CDR2 YFSETQ, per germline. The J segment lost 2 bases and the V segment lost 7 bases, leaving 13 bases of the junction unmatched. Here immunoSEQ multiplex PCR was the method, and the copy in TCRdb shows in-frame clones only, minus some. The repertoire holds fewer than 60,000 clones, with more than 90% as singletons. This clonotype was obtained from a female donor in good health, enrolled as a control in a pregnancy study. The source material was peripheral blood, sampled after pregnancy. This rearrangement joins TRBV5-1 to TRBJ2-3; 7 bases match TRBD1. The CDR3 region has the DNA TGCGCCAGCCGGACAGGTCGACGGGATATCACAGATACGCAGTATTTT. As protein: CASRTGRRDITDTQYF.